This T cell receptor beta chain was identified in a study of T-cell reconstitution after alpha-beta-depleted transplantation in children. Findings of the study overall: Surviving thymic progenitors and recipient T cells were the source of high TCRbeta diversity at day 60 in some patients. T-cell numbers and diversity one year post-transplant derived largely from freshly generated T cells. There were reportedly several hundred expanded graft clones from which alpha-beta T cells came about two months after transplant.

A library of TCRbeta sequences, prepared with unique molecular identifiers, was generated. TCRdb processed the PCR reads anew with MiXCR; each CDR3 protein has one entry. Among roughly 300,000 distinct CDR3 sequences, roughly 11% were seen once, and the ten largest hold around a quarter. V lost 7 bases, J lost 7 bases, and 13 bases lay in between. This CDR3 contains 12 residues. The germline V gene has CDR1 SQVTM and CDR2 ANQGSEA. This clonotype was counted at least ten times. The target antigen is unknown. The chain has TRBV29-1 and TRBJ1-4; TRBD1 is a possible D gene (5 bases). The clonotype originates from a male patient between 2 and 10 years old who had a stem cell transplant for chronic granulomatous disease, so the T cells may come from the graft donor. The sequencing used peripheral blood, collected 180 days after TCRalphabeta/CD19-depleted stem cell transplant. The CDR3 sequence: CSADTGGEKLFF. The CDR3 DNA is TGCAGCGCAGACACAGGAGGTGAAAAACTGTTTTTT.